The present T cell receptor beta chain was sequenced within a study of T cell responses to AZD1222 COVID-19 vaccine. The overall study: Pooling of second doses given at about 4 or about 12 weeks was done. The study, taken as a whole, reports: Seropositive at baseline were only a handful of AZD1222 recipients. Mostly white British, mostly female donors; authors suggested clonal diversity may be underestimated. Spike-specific TCR depth and breadth grew after two AZD1222 doses.

Data came from immunoSEQ multiplex PCR; TCRdb stores just in-frame clones and leaves some out. The sample lists around 180,000 clones, about 87% occurring once. V was pared by 3 bases and J by 7 bases, with 11 bases of the junction left unmatched. The CDR3 runs to 16 residues. Per germline, CDR1 SGHTA and CDR2 FQGNSA. Concerning this clone: Its antigen is currently unknown.

The chain employs TRBV7-2 and TRBJ2-4, with 8 positions matching TRBD1. The sample here was peripheral blood, taken on day 0 of AZD1222 vaccination. The receptor was derived from an adult in good health. The CDR3 region is CASSLSLGTGWNIQYF. The DNA for the CDR3 is TGTGCCAGCAGCTTGTCGCTTGGGACAGGTTGGAACATTCAGTACTTC.